These 21 T cell receptor beta chains were sequenced from one sample in a study of cytomegalovirus exposure and HLA in healthy donors. PCR used 60 Vbeta primers and 13 Jbeta primers. Only in-frame clones appear in the TCRdb table, and some are missing; sequencing was by immunoSEQ multiplex PCR. The repertoire has about 94,000 clones, 75% to 80% of them found once; the top ten carry roughly 3.8%. The specimen sequenced was PBMCs. These receptors all stem from a woman in her thirties or forties in good health and CMV-seronegative.

Concerning this clone: The junction departs from the called germline gene at one end, perhaps through a read error. The chain links TRBV30 to TRBJ1-2; D gene ambiguous. Germline lookup yields CDR1 GTSNPN and CDR2 SVGIG (reference sequence). The CDR3 totals 11 residues. As DNA, the CDR3 is TGTGCCTGGAGTTGGACTTATGGCTACCCCTTC. Encoded protein: CAWSWTYGYPF.

This clone was picked up a small number of times. V usage is TRBV5-5 and J usage is TRBJ2-7; TRBD1 aligns across 11 bases. The CDR3 runs 15 residues. Losses at the gene ends were 4 bases for V and 4 bases for J; bases not matched to a gene: 7. Germline V gene data show CDR1 as SGHKS and CDR2 as YYEKEE (reference sequence). In nucleotides, the CDR3 is TGTGCCAGCAGCGTGGGACAGGGGGGATCGTACGAGCAGTACTTC. It is translated as CASSVGQGGSYEQYF.

The chain uses TRBV6-1 and TRBJ2-7; maybe TRBD1 (5 bases). Between the trimmed V and J ends, which lost 2 bases and 4 bases, there was a span of 12 bases. Germline CDR1 reads MNHNS; CDR2 reads SASEGT. The CDR3 runs to 14 residues. The CDR3 bases are TGTGCCAGCAGTGAATTAACAGGATATTACGAGCAGTACTTC. Translating gives CASSELTGYYEQYF.

The rearrangement joins TRBV29-1 to TRBJ2-7; 8 bases agree with TRBD1. V trimming: 4 bases; J trimming: 5 bases; junction bases outside the gene matches: 7. The CDR3 has 13 residues. The V gene's germline CDR1 is SQVTM and CDR2 ANQGSEA. This CDR3 is CSVGPGGGDEQYF. The CDR3 DNA is TGCAGCGTTGGGCCAGGGGGCGGCGACGAGCAGTACTTC.

The gene calls are TRBV10-3 and TRBJ2-3; 8 bases match TRBD2. The CDR3 runs to 16 residues. Trimming cost V 2 bases and J 7 bases; bases outside gene matches: 11. Germline CDR1 reads ENHRY; CDR2 reads SYGVKD. CDR3 sequence (DNA): TGTGCCATCAGTGAGGGTAGCGGGAAGGACGTCTATACGCAGTATTTT. This gives the protein CAISEGSGKDVYTQYF.

In this sample, this clone turned up once. The V and J genes are TRBV7-2 and TRBJ2-7, with 8 bases fitting TRBD2. From germline, CDR1 is SGHTA and CDR2 FQGNSA. J was trimmed by 2 bases and V by 1 base; bases with no gene match: 13. The CDR3 covers 18 residues. The CDR3 DNA is TGTGCCAGCAGCTTAGGTTGGGAGCGGGGGCCAAGTACCTACGAGCAGTACTTC. Translation: CASSLGWERGPSTYEQYF.

The chain uses TRBV4-1 and TRBJ1-5; no clear D gene. V was trimmed by 8 bases and J by 0 bases, leaving 11 bases between them. From germline, CDR1 is MGHRA and CDR2 YSYEKL. The CDR3 covers 14 residues. This CDR3 reads CASSLASSNQPQHF. The CDR3, as DNA: TGCGCCAGCTCTCTCGCCAGTAGCAATCAGCCCCAGCATTTT.

V is TRBV15 and J is TRBJ1-1, with a weak D call TRBD1 (5 bases). Germline CDR1 reads LNHNV; CDR2 reads YYDKDF (reference sequence). Trimming removed 0 bases from V and 5 bases from J, with 16 bases in between. CDR3 size: 16 residues. The CDR3 nucleotides read TGTGCCACCAGCAGAGATAGATCCTTGGGGGGGACTGAAGCTTTCTTT. Its translation is CATSRDRSLGGTEAFF.

This rearrangement joins TRBV5-8 to TRBJ2-5, with 15 bases fitting TRBD2. The germline V gene has CDR1 SGHTS and CDR2 YDEGEE. This CDR3 region has 17 residues. Trimming cost V 0 bases and J 5 bases; bases outside gene matches: 5. CDR3 coding DNA: TGTGCCAGCAGCTTGGGGACTAGCGGGGGGGCAATGGAGACCCAGTACTTC. This codes for CASSLGTSGGAMETQYF.

This sequence joins TRBV5-6 and TRBJ2-3; maybe TRBD2 (5 bases). V was pared by 6 bases and J by 1 base, with 12 bases between. The CDR3 totals 14 residues. Germline CDR1 SGHDT, CDR2 YYEEEE. The CDR3 protein is CASTMRARTDTQYF. The CDR3 nucleotides are TGTGCCAGCACCATGAGGGCCCGCACAGATACGCAGTATTTT.

This clone was detected only a few times. V usage is TRBV4-2 and J usage is TRBJ2-7, with TRBD2 matching 7 bases. From germline, CDR1 is LGHNA and CDR2 YNFKEQ. V trimming: 4 bases; J trimming: 2 bases; junction bases outside the gene matches: 2. This CDR3 has 13 residues. CDR3 coding DNA: TGTGCCAGCAGCCCTGGGACTACCTACGAGCAGTACTTC. Protein: CASSPGTTYEQYF.

The chain has TRBV27 and TRBJ1-4; 7 positions agree with TRBD1. Germline CDR1 MNHEY, CDR2 SMNVEV (reference sequence). CDR3 length: 14 residues. The J segment lost 7 bases and the V segment lost 5 bases, leaving 7 bases of the junction unmatched. CDR3 DNA: TGTGCCAGCAGTCTACAGGGGATTGGTGAAAAACTGTTTTTT. Translation: CASSLQGIGEKLFF.

J is TRBJ2-3 and V is TRBV11-3; 7 bases agree with TRBD1. J lost 1 base, V lost 5 bases, and 9 bases had no gene match. Looked up from germline, CDR1 is SGHNT and CDR2 is YENEEA. This CDR3 has 16 residues. Written as DNA, the CDR3 is TGTGCCAGCAGCAAAACGGACAGGCAGGGCACAGATACGCAGTATTTT. The encoded protein is CASSKTDRQGTDTQYF.

The chain's CDR3 is CASSQDSASGAYIQYF. CDR3 nucleotides: TGTGCCAGCAGCCAAGATTCGGCTAGCGGGGCTTACATTCAGTACTTC. The chain has TRBV4-2 and TRBJ2-4; TRBD2 agrees at 9 bases. From germline, CDR1 is LGHNA and CDR2 YNFKEQ. The trim removed 0 bases at V and 8 bases at J, leaving 8 bases unmatched. The CDR3 is 16 amino acids.

The CDR3 here is CASSYDLSSGANVLTF. For the CDR3, the DNA is TGTGCCAGCAGTTACGATCTGAGCTCTGGGGCCAACGTCCTGACTTTC. V gene TRBV6-5 combines with J gene TRBJ2-6; no definite D call. Germline V lookup: CDR1 MNHEY, CDR2 SVGAGI. Trimming cost V 2 bases and J 0 bases, with 8 bases left between them. The CDR3 has 16 residues.

V and J are TRBV14 and TRBJ1-1; 9 bases are a match to TRBD1. This CDR3 spans 14 amino acids. Germline V lookup: CDR1 SGHDN, CDR2 FVKESK. J lost 3 bases, V lost 5 bases, and 4 bases had no gene match. CDR3 protein: CASSYRDRDTEAFF. The CDR3 nucleotides are TGTGCCAGCAGCTACCGGGACAGGGACACTGAAGCTTTCTTT.

This chain links TRBV28 with TRBJ2-5, with TRBD2 matching over 9 bases. This CDR3 is built from 14 residues. Trimming at V came to 7 bases and at J to 5 bases, leaving 8 bases not matched to a gene. CDR1 is MDHEN, CDR2 SYDVKM, per germline. In DNA form, the CDR3 reads TGTGCCAGCACTGTGGCGGGGGGGCCGGAGACCCAGTACTTC. It yields the protein CASTVAGGPETQYF.

The rearrangement joins TRBV28 to TRBJ1-3; no definite D call. In germline, CDR1 is MDHEN, CDR2 SYDVKM. The CDR3 has 14 residues. The V gene lost 4 bases and the J gene lost 0 bases, with 7 bases spanning the gap. The CDR3 bases are TGTGCCAGCAGTTCCCCTCTCTCTGGAAACACCATATATTTT. Encoded protein: CASSSPLSGNTIYF.

The chain employs TRBV2 and TRBJ2-2; D unresolved. The CDR3 covers 14 residues. The V gene's germline CDR1 is SNHLY and CDR2 FYNNEI. The V and J ends lost 5 bases and 0 bases respectively, with 7 bases between them. The CDR3 region is CASSYDSNTGELFF. The CDR3 DNA follows: TGTGCCAGCAGTTATGACTCGAACACCGGGGAGCTGTTTTTT. Filled out from reference TRBV2 and TRBJ2-2, the complete variable domain reads EPEVTQTPSHQVTQMGQEVILRCVPISNHLYFYWYRQILGQKVEFLVSFYNNEISEKSEIFDDQFSVERPDGSNFTLKIRSTKLEDSAMYFCASSYDSNTGELFFGEGSRLTVL.

V is TRBV4-1 and J is TRBJ1-1; tentative D call: TRBD1 (5 bases). V was cut by 3 bases and J by 5 bases, with 19 bases left in between. CDR1 is MGHRA, CDR2 YSYEKL, per germline. The CDR3 extends over 16 amino acids. The DNA of the CDR3 is TGCGCCAGCAGCCAGAGTACAGGAACCCTTGGGACTGAAGCTTTCTTT. It yields the protein CASSQSTGTLGTEAFF.

This sequence joins TRBV6-1 and TRBJ1-2, with 9 nucleotides matching TRBD1. Germline CDR1 and CDR2: MNHNS and SASEGT. This CDR3 contains 11 residues. The J segment lost 8 bases and the V segment lost 5 bases, leaving 0 bases of the junction unmatched. As DNA, the CDR3 is TGTGCCAGCAGTACAGGGGGCGGCTACACCTTC. Translating gives CASSTGGGYTF.